Listed below are T cell receptor beta chains from one sample, sequenced in a study of response to subunit inactivated influenza vaccine. Each CDR3 protein is one row after TCRdb ran MiXCR on the RT-PCR reads. The sample gives 650,000 or so distinct CDR3 sequences, 14% of which show up once; less than 9% is in the top ten. The material sequenced was PBMCs from blood, taken 14 to 15 days before vaccination. Receptors originate from a man in his fifties who received an inactivated influenza vaccine. CDR3s include the opening cysteine and the closing phenylalanine or tryptophan.

TRBJ2-7 | TRBV6-2/TRBV6-3 | CASSDRDRISYEQYF
TRBJ2-7 | TRBV20-1 | CSASSGSGSYEQYF
TRBJ2-1 | TRBV5-1 | CASSLTSEEQFF
TRBJ2-7 | TRBV12-3/TRBV12-4 | CASSLREQVTYEQYF
TRBJ2-7 | TRBV7-8 | CASSLMASGTYEQYF
TRBJ2-7 | TRBV7-2 | CASSWAGTEAYEQYF
TRBJ2-2 | TRBV5-1 | CASSLVTTNTGELFF
TRBJ1-4 | TRBV4-2 | CASSQDVTIAGEKLFF
TRBJ2-3 | TRBV20-1 | CSATGTGGTDTQYF
TRBJ2-2 | TRBV6-5 | CASSFLQENTGELFF
TRBJ2-5 | TRBV7-2 | CASSYQGIETQYF
TRBJ2-7 | TRBV7-2 | CASSLAGTGDHEQYF
TRBJ1-5 | TRBV12-3/TRBV12-4 | CASSTYRAGQPQHF
TRBJ2-7 | TRBV5-1 | CASSLARGYNEQYF
TRBJ2-1 | TRBV9 | CASSAFIGYNEQFF
TRBJ2-1 | TRBV7-8 | CASSPQKTGYNEQFF
TRBJ2-1 | TRBV7-9 | CASSSLAGERNEQFF
TRBJ1-2 | TRBV29-1 | CSVAADNYGYTF
TRBJ2-7 | TRBV7-6 | CASSPTSGGGYEQYF
TRBJ1-1 | TRBV20-1 | CSAITGRGNTEAFF
TRBJ1-2 | TRBV15 | CATSRDEGNYGYTF
TRBJ1-5 | TRBV28 | CASSFDSPTSNQPQHF
TRBJ1-5 | TRBV12-3/TRBV12-4 | CASSLGLDRVSNQPQHF
TRBJ2-7 | TRBV20-1 | CSARALGGIGNEQYF
TRBJ2-2 | TRBV5-6 | CASSWSNRGTGELFF
TRBJ2-7 | TRBV5-1 | CASSWGGPYEQYF
TRBJ1-1 | TRBV7-9 | CASFLENNVSAFF
TRBJ2-7 | TRBV28 | CASRQGAEYEQYF
TRBJ2-5 | TRBV6-2/TRBV6-3 | CASSYRAGETQYF
TRBJ1-1 | TRBV6-2/TRBV6-3 | CASRGQGKGVNTEAFF
TRBJ2-1 | TRBV5-1 | CASSLGVRNYNEQFF
TRBJ1-2 | TRBV5-1 | CASSFGEYYGYTF
TRBJ2-1 | TRBV2 | CASSEELAGMNEQFF
TRBJ2-1 | TRBV7-9 | CASSGGGEQFF
TRBJ2-7 | TRBV6-5 | CASSYSASGPSGQYF
TRBJ2-7 | TRBV5-6 | CASRWRGREVEQYF
TRBJ2-2 | TRBV2 | CASSEVGTETGELFF
TRBJ2-3 | TRBV7-2 | CASSLVARGTDTQYF
TRBJ2-2 | TRBV29-1 | CSVEIGTGRNTGELFF
TRBJ2-3 | TRBV20-1 | CSAPSTGVPDTQYF